The T cell receptor (beta chain) described here comes from a study of vaccination effects on CD4 cells after COVID-19. Study information: Every well housed 1.5 million to 2 million PBMC, which grew in culture alongside around 10 IU/ml IL-2 and around 10 ug/ml peptides.

General study results and limits: Both infection-induced and vaccine-induced clones contracted markedly at late post-vaccination timepoints. Spike-reactive clones detected post-vaccine in convalescents consisted mainly of new vaccine-induced clones.

Having been cultured for about ten days, the cells underwent CD4+ T cell isolation. Their SARS-CoV-2 infection, verified by PCR, occurred between March and December 2020. Participants were given two doses of BNT162b2 or mRNA-1273 vaccine. Some clones are missing from TCRdb's copy, which holds only in-frame ones; the method was immunoSEQ multiplex PCR. This table holds tens of thousands of clones, around three quarters found once. A remark on this clone: Antigen specificity is unknown. An end of the junction does not agree with germline; a read error may underlie this.

This TCR derives from a human donor who had a prior SARS-CoV-2 infection. The material was CD4+ T cells from PBMCs cultured without peptide, obtained after COVID-19 vaccination.

CDR3 in amino acids: CASSLEQNQPQHF. CDR3 nucleotides: TGTGCCAGCAGCTTGGAACAGAATCAACCCCAGCATTTT. This rearrangement joins TRBV5-8 to TRBJ1-5, with D hard to call. From germline, CDR1 is SGHTS and CDR2 YDEGEE. CDR3 length: 13 amino acids. Supplemented by reference TRBV5-8 and TRBJ1-5, the full variable domain reads EAGVTQSPTHLIKTRGQQATLRCSPISGHTSVYWYQQALGLGLQFLLWYDEGEERNRGNFPPRFSGRQFPNYSSELNVNALELEDSALYLCASSLEQNQPQHFGDGTRLSIL.